There are a few counts of the clone carrying this T cell receptor (beta chain). Its antigen is still unknown. The sample originates from a study of Graves' ophthalmopathy and Graves' hyperthyroidism. General study findings and limits: In blood appeared most of the expanded thyroid clonotypes whose frequency exceeded 0.001.

In donors with ophthalmopathy, activity was moderate-to-severe, with CAS ≥3, NOSPECS ≥4 and duration under 3 months. Patients were left out if they had other autoimmune diseases, uncontrolled infections, pregnancy or lactation. Germline assignment: CDR1 SEHNR and CDR2 FQNEAQ (reference sequence). With 1 base clipped from V and 1 base from J, the junction kept 3 bases outside the gene matches. The CDR3 extends over 15 amino acids. Scientists amplified the TCR beta CDR3 regions from RNA transcripts. HTBI-primed first-round RT-PCR preceded second-round multiplex PCR. TCRdb redid the calling of the multiplex PCR reads with MiXCR, one entry per CDR3 protein. This table holds 200,000 to 300,000 distinct CDR3 sequences, around 45% found once.

The receptor's source is an adult man with Graves' ophthalmopathy. The rearrangement uses TRBV7-9 and TRBJ2-7, with 8 positions matching TRBD2. Sequenced input: peripheral blood. The CDR3 loop is CASSLVGGASYEQYF. The CDR3 DNA follows: TGTGCCAGCAGCTTAGTCGGGGGGGCGTCCTACGAGCAGTACTTC.